The next 24 T cell receptor beta chains were all read from a single sample in a study of brain T cells in children with intractable seizures. Libraries were prepared by immunoSEQ multiplex PCR; TCRdb keeps only in-frame clonotypes and omits some of them. The sample contains 55,000 to 80,000 clones, around 96% of which appear only once. The sample in question was peripheral blood, obtained at surgery. The receptors here all came from a boy less than two years old with focal cortical dysplasia and intractable seizures.

The V and J genes are TRBV28 and TRBJ1-1, with D maybe TRBD1 (5 bases). CDR1 and CDR2 (germline): MDHEN, SYDVKM. V was clipped by 10 bases and J by 0 bases, with 9 bases between them. The CDR3 contains 12 residues. CDR3 sequence: CATGTLNTEAFF. The CDR3 nucleotides are TGTGCCACCGGGACTCTGAACACTGAAGCTTTCTTT.

The chain employs TRBV4-3 and TRBJ1-1; a possible D gene is TRBD1 (5 bases). With 1 base removed from V and 1 base from J, the gap between germline ends came to 10 bases. Germline V gene lookup returns CDR1 LGHNA and CDR2 YSLEER. The CDR3 spans 15 residues. In nucleotides, the CDR3 is TGCGCCAGCAGCCAAGGGAGGAGGGGGAACACTGAAGCTTTCTTT. Translated, it gives CASSQGRRGNTEAFF.

The chain uses TRBV5-4 and TRBJ2-3; the D gene is possibly TRBD1 (7 bases). Germline CDR1 is SGHNT and CDR2 is YYREEE (reference sequence). The CDR3 covers 15 residues. Trimming left V 0 bases short and J 3 bases short, with 11 bases between. Written as DNA, the CDR3 is TGTGCCAGCAGCTTGGTGCAGGGGGGTACAGATACGCAGTATTTT. Its protein is CASSLVQGGTDTQYF. The full variable domain, completed using reference TRBV5-4 and TRBJ2-3, is ETGVTQSPTHLIKTRGQQVTLRCSSQSGHNTVSWYQQALGQGPQFIFQYYREEENGRGNFPPRFSGLQFPNYSSELNVNALELDDSALYLCASSLVQGGTDTQYFGPGTRLTVL.

This sequence joins TRBV27 and TRBJ2-2, with 7 bases fitting TRBD2. Trimming removed 7 bases from V and 5 bases from J; junction bases left unmatched: 7. Germline V lookup: CDR1 MNHEY, CDR2 SMNVEV (reference sequence). This CDR3 spans 14 amino acids. The CDR3 bases are TGTGCCAGCACCCACCTGGGGGGGACCGGGGAGCTGTTTTTT. This gives the protein CASTHLGGTGELFF.

The rearrangement joins TRBV7-9 to TRBJ1-1; D ambiguous. The ends were cut back, 2 bases at V and 0 bases at J, with 13 bases in the middle. CDR1 and CDR2 (germline): SEHNR, FQNEAQ (reference sequence). The CDR3 is made up of 16 amino acids. The CDR3 nucleotides read TGTGCCAGCAGCTTACGGGGTTGGGATATGAACACTGAAGCTTTCTTT. As protein: CASSLRGWDMNTEAFF.

The CDR3 DNA sequence: TGTGCCAGCAGCCAAGAAAGGACTCTAGACGAGCAGTACTTC. Its translation is CASSQERTLDEQYF. The J gene is TRBJ2-7, the V gene TRBV4-2; tentative D call: TRBD2 (5 bases). This CDR3 is 14 amino acids long. V gave up 0 bases and J gave up 5 bases, with 11 bases separating them. Germline-derived CDR1 and CDR2 are LGHNA and YNFKEQ.

The J gene is TRBJ1-1, the V gene TRBV12-3 or TRBV12-4; no definite D call. V was trimmed by 1 base and J by 11 bases, leaving 11 bases between them. CDR3 length equals 12 residues. The CDR3 loop reads CASSLGATQAFF. The CDR3 bases are TGTGCCAGCAGTTTAGGGGCCACCCAGGCTTTCTTT.

The chain recombines TRBV3-1 (or the pseudogene TRBV3-2) with TRBJ1-5; D uncertain. The CDR3 is made up of 14 amino acids. Germline assignment: CDR1 LGHDT and CDR2 YNNKEL (reference sequence). V was clipped by 5 bases and J by 0 bases, with 8 bases between them. The chain's CDR3 is CASSSQVSNQPQHF. The CDR3 region has the DNA TGTGCCAGCAGCAGCCAAGTTAGCAATCAGCCCCAGCATTTT.

The genes are TRBV14 and TRBJ2-1; D gene unclear. Germline assignment: CDR1 SGHDN and CDR2 FVKESK. The CDR3 has 21 residues. Trimming shortened V by 0 bases and J by 4 bases, and 28 bases separated the two germline ends. The CDR3 DNA reads TGTGCCAGCAGCCAAGAGAACGAGGCCCGACGAACCCGCTTAATTTACAATGAGCAGTTCTTC. Translation: CASSQENEARRTRLIYNEQFF.

The chain combines TRBV19 with TRBJ2-5, with D tentatively TRBD2 (5 bases). The germline V gene encodes CDR1 LNHDA and CDR2 SQIVND (reference sequence). Trimming took off 3 bases at V and 5 bases at J, with 10 bases between the two ends. CDR3 length: 13 residues. CDR3 DNA sequence: TGTGCCAGTAGTATCGCCAGGACTGAGACCCAGTACTTC. Its protein product is CASSIARTETQYF.

Notes on this clone: This same CDR3 is encoded by further DNA sequences in the sample. This chain joins TRBV4-1 and TRBJ2-5; 12 bases line up with TRBD2. CDR1 is MGHRA, CDR2 YSYEKL, per germline. Germline trimming cut 1 base from V and 4 bases from J; bases unmatched to any gene: 1. CDR3 length equals 15 residues. The CDR3 bases are TGCGCCAGCAGCCAAGTGGGACTAGCGGGAGAGACCCAGTACTTC. Translated, it gives CASSQVGLAGETQYF.

This chain joins TRBV3-1 (or the pseudogene TRBV3-2) and TRBJ1-4; a weak D match, TRBD1 (5 bases). The V end lost 8 bases, the J end lost 4 bases, and 14 bases lay between the germline ends. Germline assignment: CDR1 LGHDT and CDR2 YNNKEL (reference sequence). This CDR3 contains 14 residues. CDR3 in DNA: TGTGCCAGCCATGGGGGGACGGATAATGAAAAACTGTTTTTT. It translates to CASHGGTDNEKLFF.

V is TRBV2 and J is TRBJ2-5; TRBD2 matches at 14 bases. CDR3 length: 17 amino acids. Germline assignment: CDR1 SNHLY and CDR2 FYNNEI. V shed 4 bases, J shed 3 bases, and the junction held 7 bases outside the gene matches. The CDR3 protein is CASSALRTSGGKETQYF. The CDR3, as DNA: TGTGCCAGCAGTGCACTCAGGACTAGCGGGGGGAAAGAGACCCAGTACTTC.

The table lists this clone with a count of one. A junction end diverges from the germline sequence, so it may reflect a read error. The chain recombines TRBV7-3 with TRBJ2-7; 14 nucleotides match TRBD2. This CDR3 spans 14 amino acids. The germline CDR1 and CDR2 sequences are SGHTA and FQGTGA. CDR3 DNA: TGTGCCAGCAGCCATGGACTAGCGGGAGGCGATCGAAATTTC. It is translated as CASSHGLAGGDRNF.

The chain uses TRBV11-3 and TRBJ2-1; D remains unclear. This CDR3 spans 14 amino acids. Germline V gene sequence: CDR1 SGHNT, CDR2 YENEEA. V lost 2 bases and J 8 bases, leaving 13 bases between the germline ends. The CDR3 here is CASSLRRVSHEQFF. As DNA, the CDR3 is TGTGCCAGCAGCTTACGAAGGGTTTCCCATGAGCAGTTCTTC.

This rearrangement joins TRBV5-1 to TRBJ1-1, with 11 bases that match TRBD1. Germline V gene lookup returns CDR1 SGHRS and CDR2 YFSETQ. Trimming took 2 bases from V and 5 from J; bases not matched to a gene: 5. The CDR3 loop spans 15 amino acids. The CDR3 spells CASSLTGTGGTEAFF. CDR3 sequence (DNA): TGCGCCAGCAGCTTAACCGGGACAGGGGGAACTGAAGCTTTCTTT.

The gene calls are TRBV10-3 and TRBJ1-3; D uncertain. The V end was cut by 4 bases, the J end by 1 base, with 17 bases between. The CDR3 extends over 17 amino acids. CDR1 and CDR2 from the germline V gene are ENHRY and SYGVKD. The CDR3: CAISATTVSFSGNTIYF. DNA of the CDR3: TGTGCCATCAGTGCGACAACAGTGAGCTTTTCTGGAAACACCATATATTTT.

The chain is built from TRBV7-9 and TRBJ2-7; TRBD2 matches at 12 bases. In germline, CDR1 is SEHNR, CDR2 FQNEAQ (reference sequence). Unmatched junction bases numbered 4, after V lost 6 bases and J lost 1 base. This CDR3 contains 15 residues. The CDR3 DNA is TGTGCCAGCAGTCAAACTAGCGGGGGGTCCTACGAGCAGTACTTC. The encoded protein is CASSQTSGGSYEQYF.

This chain joins TRBV28 and TRBJ2-7, with D hard to call. In germline, CDR1 is MDHEN, CDR2 SYDVKM. The CDR3 consists of 14 residues. The V and J ends lost 4 bases and 5 bases respectively, with 15 bases between them. CDR3 loop: CASSSRRSFDEQYF. CDR3 DNA sequence: TGTGCCAGCAGTTCGCGACGGAGCTTTGACGAGCAGTACTTC.

CDR3 residues: CASSIVANTGELFF. The CDR3 DNA reads TGTGCCAGTAGTATAGTAGCGAACACCGGGGAGCTGTTTTTT. This chain links TRBV19 with TRBJ2-2, with D unresolved. The CDR3 is made up of 14 amino acids. Per the germline V gene, CDR1 is LNHDA and CDR2 is SQIVND (reference sequence). Trimming left V 1 base short and J 0 bases short, with 3 bases between. The entire variable domain, with the rest obtained from reference TRBV19 and TRBJ2-2, is as follows: DGGITQSPKYLFRKEGQNVTLSCEQNLNHDAMYWYRQDPGQGLRLIYYSQIVNDFQKGDIAEGYSVSREKKESFPLTVTSAQKNPTAFYLCASSIVANTGELFFGEGSRLTVL.

The chain uses TRBV5-1 and TRBJ2-2; 12 bases align to TRBD2. V was clipped by 4 bases and J by 6 bases; unmatched bases: 7. Germline V CDR1 and CDR2: SGHRS, YFSETQ. The CDR3 is 16 residues long. Here the CDR3 reads CASSPRTSGVPGELFF. In nucleotides, the CDR3 is TGCGCCAGCAGCCCTCGGACTAGCGGGGTCCCCGGGGAGCTGTTTTTT.

This rearrangement joins TRBV4-1 to TRBJ1-2, with a weak D call TRBD1 (6 bases). The CDR3 extends over 15 amino acids. Germline V gene lookup returns CDR1 MGHRA and CDR2 YSYEKL. The V end was cut by 0 bases, the J end by 4 bases, with 12 bases between. Here the CDR3 reads CASSQDETGRYGYTF. CDR3 in DNA: TGCGCCAGCAGCCAAGATGAGACAGGCCGCTATGGCTACACCTTC.

This chain uses TRBV5-5 with TRBJ2-7; TRBD1 matches at 9 bases. J was trimmed by 5 bases and V by 4 bases; bases with no gene match: 7. Germline V gives CDR1 SGHKS, CDR2 YYEKEE (reference sequence). The CDR3 covers 14 residues. CDR3 coding DNA: TGTGCCAGCAGCCACGGGACAGGGAGGGACGAGCAGTACTTC. It encodes CASSHGTGRDEQYF.

This clone was detected only once. The V call is TRBV4-3, the J call TRBJ1-4; 10 nucleotides agree with TRBD1. CDR3 length equals 18 residues. Germline values: CDR1 LGHNA, CDR2 YSLEER. J was trimmed by 1 base and V by 0 bases; bases with no gene match: 5. The CDR3 coding sequence is TGCGCCAGCAGCCAAGAGGGACAGGGGAAGGGAACTAATGAAAAACTGTTTTTT. Amino acids: CASSQEGQGKGTNEKLFF.